This T cell receptor (beta chain) was found in a study of blood T cell repertoires in COVID-19. Study overall: PBMCs, B-cell-depleted T cells, or T cells provided the cDNA or gDNA that made up the material.

The V segment lost 5 bases and the J segment 6 bases; nucleotides outside the gene matches: 30. In germline, CDR1 is MDHEN, CDR2 SYDVKM. CDR3 length: 22 residues. Authors' analysis steps: Reference gene primer amplification yielded estimated nucleated cell counts. Profiling relied on immunoSEQ multiplex PCR, and the TCRdb table lists in-frame clones only, not all of them. From that table come the V and J calls and clone size; the DNA was used to work out D and trimming. Found here are about 200,000 clones, about four fifths of them singletons; the top ten hold roughly 2.5%. The sample was peripheral blood. V is TRBV28 and J is TRBJ1-5, with 8 bases lining up with TRBD1. This receptor was obtained from a woman in her thirties or forties with active or convalescent COVID-19. CDR3 region: CASSPRTGKKGESSSIRQPQHF. The CDR3, as DNA: TGTGCCAGCAGTCCCCGGACAGGGAAAAAGGGGGAATCCTCAAGTATCCGTCAGCCCCAGCATTTT.